This T cell receptor (beta chain) was obtained from a study of shared clonotypes between healthy human individuals (dated by TCRdb to the early 2020s). With regard to the full study: Three men and a couple of women, aged 18 to 49 years, made up the cohort. For each donor, three plates each were used for CD4 naive and CD4 memory, two plates were used for CD8 naive, and one plate was used for CD8 memory. The study deeply sequenced blood TCR repertoires of five healthy adults to estimate repertoire size and the extent of clonotype sharing between individuals. To increase sequencing depth and limit assay-specific biases, TCR repertoire library preparation and sequencing were carried out by different laboratories using diverse techniques. Leukapheresis yielded between about 0.9 and 9 billion PBMCs per donor.

What the research found in general, with its limitations: Sharing across several donors was observed for about 5% of naive CD4, less than 4% of naive CD8, about 2.5% of memory CD4, and about 0.4% of memory CD8 clonotypes. Based on pairwise subsampling, the degree of clonotype sharing among donors was expected to be affected by sequencing depth. Sampling was restricted to blood, and TCR repertoires in tissues likely differ from the TCR repertoires found in blood. Compared with non-shared clonotypes, the clonotypes found in all four sorted-subset donors had higher generation probabilities. The small number of donors limited the genetic and exposure-history diversity represented. Naive subsets generally had larger estimated clonotype richness than memory subsets. Rarefaction of sorted-subset datasets indicated incomplete sequencing despite the large sequencing depth.

Remarks on this clone: Its antigen is not yet known. There are no base qualities to consult, and no much larger clone falls within one base.

Using the deep immunoSEQ assay, multiplex PCR amplified TCR CDR3 regions from genomic DNA. Extracted genomic DNA from each cell subset was distributed evenly across all wells of several immunoSEQ 96-well plates, and each plate was treated as a replicate. For sorted subsets, 200 to 250 ng of genomic DNA, equivalent to around 29,000 T cell genomes, went into each replicate PCR. Purified libraries were measured with a Qubit 3.0 fluorometer, size-checked on a Bioanalyzer 2100, and measured again with the KAPA Library Quantification kit. Every immunoSEQ 96-well plate was sequenced on a separate single-read 150-cycle Illumina NextSeq 550 flow cell. As for the original processing: The immunoSEQ output contained only junctional sequences without quality scores, so filtering could not match that applied to full-length reads. To assign V/J genes and CDR3, sequences were annotated using PyIR, a Python wrapper for IgBLAST v1.9, with IMGT germline references. Reads with weak V/J assignments (E-value above 1e-6), missing CDR3, stop codons, out-of-frame junctions, or ambiguous translated residues were removed. V3J clonotypes were defined as sequences sharing the same inferred V gene, J gene, and CDR3 amino acid sequence. To compute the percentage overlap between repertoires, the number of shared unique clonotypes was divided by the size of the smaller repertoire. Three approaches were used to assess repertoire richness: RTK rarefaction, the Chao1 estimator, and Recon v2.1 estimates of unobserved clonotypes. For all TCRbeta clonotypes obtained by the gDNA method from a handful of donors, generation probabilities were computed with OLGA. Here the immuneACCESS table is served through TCRdb, limited to in-frame sequences with V and J called. Missing clones are a known gap in these copies; in checked studies unresolved V genes cover under half, and the rest lacks a known reason. V and J calls and clone size are copied from that table; D and trimming were computed from the DNA. The sample records 2 million or so clones, 90% to 95% of which are singletons. More than 0.1% of the sample is held by the ten biggest clonotypes.

V and J lose 0 bases and 3 bases, and a span of 10 bases separates them. CDR1 and CDR2, looked up from the germline V gene, are LGHNA and YSLEER. Reading from cysteine to phenylalanine, the CDR3 counts 15 amino acids. The retained sequence is limited to the CDR3, 45 bases, with the frame set at the first base. Healthy HIV-negative adults with no recently reported acute infections or vaccinations were included as donors. Every donor was a Caucasian adult residing in Nashville, Tennessee, USA. CD4+ T cells were enriched by magnetic negative selection, after which naive cells were positively selected on CD45RA and the negative fraction was taken as the memory subset. After blood collection by leukapheresis, PBMCs were isolated using Ficoll-Histopaque density gradient centrifugation and then cryopreserved in the vapor phase of liquid nitrogen. Analytical flow cytometry was used to check the purity and quantity of each magnetically sorted T cell population. Each sorted fraction had its genomic DNA isolated and then quantified by UV absorbance on a Nanodrop 2000c.

The sequence came from a man aged 18 to 29 in good health. The sample was naive CD4+ T cells sorted from blood. The cell subset or site label on this specimen signifies: CD45RA+ positively selected. The rearranged chain carries TRBV4-3 and TRBJ2-3; no D gene can be assigned with confidence. The CDR3 region has the sequence CASSQDLTETDTQYF. The base sequence is TGCGCCAGCAGCCAAGATCTTACAGAAACAGATACGCAGTATTTT.